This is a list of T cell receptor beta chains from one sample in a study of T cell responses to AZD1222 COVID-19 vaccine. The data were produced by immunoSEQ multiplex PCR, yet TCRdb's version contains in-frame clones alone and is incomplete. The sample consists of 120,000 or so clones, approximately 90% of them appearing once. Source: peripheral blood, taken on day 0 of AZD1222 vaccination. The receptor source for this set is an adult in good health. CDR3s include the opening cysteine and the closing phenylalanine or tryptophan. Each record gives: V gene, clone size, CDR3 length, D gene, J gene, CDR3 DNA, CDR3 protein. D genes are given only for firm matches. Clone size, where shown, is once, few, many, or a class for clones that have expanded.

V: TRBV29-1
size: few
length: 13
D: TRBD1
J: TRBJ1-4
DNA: TGCAGCGCGGCTGGGGACAGCAATGAAAAACTGTTTTTT
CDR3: CSAAGDSNEKLFF

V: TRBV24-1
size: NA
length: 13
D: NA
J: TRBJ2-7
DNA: TGTGCCACAGGACCTGGCAGGGCGGGGGAGCAGTACTTC
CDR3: CATGPGRAGEQYF

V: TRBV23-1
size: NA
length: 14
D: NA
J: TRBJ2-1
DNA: TGCGCCAGCAGTCCACGGCGGAGGAATAGGGGGCAGTTCTTC
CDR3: CASSPRRRNRGQFF

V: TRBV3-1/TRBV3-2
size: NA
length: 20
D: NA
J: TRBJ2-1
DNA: TGTGCCAGCAGCCAAGCCCAAATCCCTCGAGGTGTTGTGCCTTACAATGAGCAGTTCTTC
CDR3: CASSQAQIPRGVVPYNEQFF

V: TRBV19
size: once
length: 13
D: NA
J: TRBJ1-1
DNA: TGTGCCAGTAGTATTTCACAGAACACTGAAGCTTTCTTT
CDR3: CASSISQNTEAFF

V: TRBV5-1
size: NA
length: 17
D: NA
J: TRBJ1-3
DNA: TGCGCCAGCAGCTTGGTAGGGGCAGCCTACTCTGGAAACACCATATATTTT
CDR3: CASSLVGAAYSGNTIYF

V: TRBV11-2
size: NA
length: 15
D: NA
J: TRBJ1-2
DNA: TGTGCCAGCAGCCCGGGGGGGGAACTACTATGGGGCTACACCTTC
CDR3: CASSPGGELLWGYTF

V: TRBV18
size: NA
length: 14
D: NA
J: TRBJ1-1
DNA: TGTGCCAGCTCACCATCCCTTGCGTCGATTGAAGCTTTCTTT
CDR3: CASSPSLASIEAFF

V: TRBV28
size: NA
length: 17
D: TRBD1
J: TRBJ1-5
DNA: TGTGCCAGCAGTCCTCGACAGGGTAGCAGTGGCAATCAGCCCCAGCATTTT
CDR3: CASSPRQGSSGNQPQHF

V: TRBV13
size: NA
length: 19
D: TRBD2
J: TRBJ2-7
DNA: TGTGCCAGCAGCTTAGGGGTTGATAGCGGGAGGTCTTTCTCCTACGAGCAGTACTTC
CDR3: CASSLGVDSGRSFSYEQYF

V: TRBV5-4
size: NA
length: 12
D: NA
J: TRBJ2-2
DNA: TGTGCCAGCAGCTTTACTGCCCGGGAGCTGTTTTTT
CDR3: CASSFTARELFF

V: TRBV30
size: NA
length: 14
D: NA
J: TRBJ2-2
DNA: TGTGCCTGGAGAGGGACTGCGAACACCGGGGAGCTGTTTTTT
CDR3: CAWRGTANTGELFF

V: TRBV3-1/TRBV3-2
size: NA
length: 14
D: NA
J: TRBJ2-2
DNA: TGTGCCAGCAGCCGTAGCGAGGTAACCGGGGAGCTGTTTTTT
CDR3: CASSRSEVTGELFF

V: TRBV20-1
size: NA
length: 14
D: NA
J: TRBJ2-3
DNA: TGCAGTGCTAGTCGAGTAGGGGGAACAGATACGCAGTATTTT
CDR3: CSASRVGGTDTQYF

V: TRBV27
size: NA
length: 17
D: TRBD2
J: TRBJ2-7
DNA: TGTGCCAGCAGTTTGTACTCAACTAGCGGGAGAGACTACGAGCAGTACTTC
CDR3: CASSLYSTSGRDYEQYF

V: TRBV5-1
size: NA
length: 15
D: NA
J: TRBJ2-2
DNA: TGCGCCAGCAGCCCGACAGGATTTGGCACCGGGGAGCTGTTTTTT
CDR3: CASSPTGFGTGELFF

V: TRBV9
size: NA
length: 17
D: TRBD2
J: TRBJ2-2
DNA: TGTGCCAGCAGCGTAGCGCCTAGCGGGACGAACACCGGGGAGCTGTTTTTT
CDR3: CASSVAPSGTNTGELFF

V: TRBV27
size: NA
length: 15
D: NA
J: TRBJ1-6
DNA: TGTGCCAGCAGGGTGCAGGGGCTGAATAATTCACCCCTCCACTTT
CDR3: CASRVQGLNNSPLHF

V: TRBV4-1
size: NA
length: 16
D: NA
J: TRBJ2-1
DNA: TGCGCCAGCAGCCAAGATAGTGGGCTTTCCTACAATGAGCAGTTCTTC
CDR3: CASSQDSGLSYNEQFF

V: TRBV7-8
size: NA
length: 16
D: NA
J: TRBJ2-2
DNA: TGTGCCAGCAGCCCGTTAGGTTCGCCGTGGACCGGGGAGCTGTTTTTT
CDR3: CASSPLGSPWTGELFF

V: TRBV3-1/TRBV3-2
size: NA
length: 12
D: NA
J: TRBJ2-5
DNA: TGTGCCAGCAGCCATACTAAAGAGACCCAGTACTTC
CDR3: CASSHTKETQYF

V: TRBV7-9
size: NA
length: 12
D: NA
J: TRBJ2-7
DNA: TGTGCCAGCAGCCCGGACCAGCTCGAGCAGTACTTC
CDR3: CASSPDQLEQYF

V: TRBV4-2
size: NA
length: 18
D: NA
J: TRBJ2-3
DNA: TGTGCCAGCAGCCCCAACCCCCCCTTGGCGACAGAGGCAGATACGCAGTATTTT
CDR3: CASSPNPPLATEADTQYF

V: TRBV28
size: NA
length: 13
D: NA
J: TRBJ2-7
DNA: TGTGCCAGCAGGGCAGGGGCCCCCTACGAGCAGTACTTC
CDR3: CASRAGAPYEQYF